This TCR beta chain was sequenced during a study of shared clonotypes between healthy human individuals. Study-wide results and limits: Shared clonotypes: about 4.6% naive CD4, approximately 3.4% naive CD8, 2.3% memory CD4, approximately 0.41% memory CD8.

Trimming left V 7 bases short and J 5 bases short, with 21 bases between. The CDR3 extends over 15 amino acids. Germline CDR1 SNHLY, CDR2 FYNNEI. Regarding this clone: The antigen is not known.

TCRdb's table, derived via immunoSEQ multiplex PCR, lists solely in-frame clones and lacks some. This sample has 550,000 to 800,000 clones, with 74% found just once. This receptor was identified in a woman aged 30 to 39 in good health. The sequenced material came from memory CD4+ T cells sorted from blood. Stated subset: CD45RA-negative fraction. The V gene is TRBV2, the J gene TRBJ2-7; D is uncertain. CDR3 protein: CASIKLVGLEHEQYF. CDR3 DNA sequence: TGTGCCAGCATTAAGTTGGTCGGATTGGAACACGAGCAGTACTTC.